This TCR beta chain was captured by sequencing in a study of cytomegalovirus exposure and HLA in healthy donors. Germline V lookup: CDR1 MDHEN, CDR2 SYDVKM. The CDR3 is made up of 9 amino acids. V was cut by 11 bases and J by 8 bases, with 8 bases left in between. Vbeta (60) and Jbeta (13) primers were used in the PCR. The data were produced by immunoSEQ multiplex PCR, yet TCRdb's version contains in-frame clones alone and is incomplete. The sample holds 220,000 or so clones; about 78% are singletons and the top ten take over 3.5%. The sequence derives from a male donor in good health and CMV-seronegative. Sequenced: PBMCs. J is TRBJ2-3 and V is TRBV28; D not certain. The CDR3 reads CAPTGTQYF. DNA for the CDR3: TGTGCCCCCACGGGTACGCAGTATTTT.